This T cell receptor beta chain is from a study of shared clonotypes between healthy human individuals. General study findings and limits: Around 5% of naive CD4 clonotypes were common to several donors. Collection of samples was limited to blood; tissue repertoires likely differ. An effect of sequencing depth on clonotype sharing among donors was expected.

This table comes from immunoSEQ multiplex PCR, and its TCRdb copy is limited to in-frame clones, with some not included. Of over a million clones in the sample, just under 99% are singletons; the top ten hold 0.36%. As to this clone: Its antigen is still unknown. Other DNA sequences in the same sample also yield this CDR3.

V shed 4 bases, J shed 2 bases, and the junction held 2 bases outside the gene matches. Germline CDR1 SQVTM, CDR2 ANQGSEA. The CDR3 covers 12 residues. This receptor was taken from a man between 25 and 39 years old in good health. The specimen sequenced was naive CD4+ T cells sorted from blood. Subset here: CD45RA+ positively selected. The rearrangement uses TRBV29-1 and TRBJ2-7, with TRBD1 matching 7 bases. The CDR3 bases are TGCAGCGTTGGGACAGGTCCCTACGAGCAGTACTTC. Its protein is CSVGTGPYEQYF.